This TCR beta chain was sequenced during a study of monozygotic twins with inflammatory bowel disease. It was about 3,400 ng of total RNA that each TCR library used. Per sample, reverse transcription was split into eight reactions. A template switching step added UMIs, each with a 6-nucleotide sample barcode. Reanalyzing the 5' RACE reads, TCRdb keeps one entry per CDR3 protein, without DNA. The specimen's table records about 450,000 distinct CDR3 sequences. This CDR3 is 18 amino acids long. Germline assignment: CDR1 DFQATT and CDR2 SNEGSKA (reference sequence). One blood sample of roughly 2.5 ml was taken from each donor.

The sequence was obtained from a human donor with ulcerative colitis or Crohn's disease, or a healthy co-twin of an affected twin (not recorded which). The rearrangement links TRBV20-1 to TRBJ1-5; as DNA is missing, the TRBD1 call by TCRdb cannot be tested. Material: blood. The CDR3 region is CSARDGIARDTSNQPQHF.